This T cell receptor beta chain emerged from a study of blood T cell repertoires in COVID-19. The wider study: PBMCs, B-cell-depleted T cells, or T cells provided the cDNA or gDNA that made up the material.

As processed by the authors: Estimated nucleated cell counts came from reference gene primer amplification. Libraries were prepared by immunoSEQ multiplex PCR; TCRdb keeps only in-frame clonotypes and omits some of them. Clone size and the V and J calls come from that table; the DNA yielded D and trimming. The table shows around 200,000 clones, with 80% to 85% occurring only once. CDR1 and CDR2 from the germline V gene are SGHVS and FQNEAQ. The V and J ends lost 2 bases and 2 bases, in that order; junction bases with no gene match: 5. The CDR3 consists of 16 residues. The sequence was obtained from a human donor with acute or convalescent COVID-19. The donor label of this sample is uncertain. The chain recombines TRBV7-8 with TRBJ1-2; 10 bases are shared with TRBD1. The source material was peripheral blood. CDR3 residues: CASSLRDRGRNYGYTF. CDR3 nucleotides: TGTGCCAGCAGCTTACGGGACAGGGGCAGGAACTATGGCTACACCTTC.